This TCR beta chain was captured by sequencing in a study of blood T cell repertoires in COVID-19. About the research overall: Whether acute or convalescent, the COVID-19 samples came from the United States, Italy and Spain. From T cells, B-cell-depleted T cells, or PBMCs came the material, which was cDNA or gDNA.

This CDR3 is 13 amino acids long. Looked up from germline, CDR1 is MGHRA and CDR2 is YSYEKL. J was trimmed by 9 bases and V by 1 base; bases with no gene match: 1. Sequenced by immunoSEQ multiplex PCR; TCRdb stores in-frame clones only, minus some. The table has a few hundred thousand clones, about 83% seen once. By share, this clone counts as medium-sized (0.01 to 0.1%). Sample: PBMCs or T cells enriched from blood (not recorded which). The sequence derives from a woman between 40 and 50 years old who had recovered from COVID-19. V usage is TRBV4-1 and J usage is TRBJ2-1, with 9 bases fitting TRBD2. The CDR3, as DNA: TGCGCCAGCAGCCAAGGACTAGCGGCTGAGCAGTTCTTC. Translated, it gives CASSQGLAAEQFF.